This record looks at one TCR beta chain sequence and its context. Its specificity is not known. These data belong to a study of neurological immune-mediated disorders. This CDR3 region has 14 residues. V was clipped by 0 bases and J by 4 bases, with 9 bases between them. Germline CDR1 is MNHNY and CDR2 is SVGAGI (reference sequence). This sample's time point: longitudinal time-point 3. The authors made cDNA by 5'RACE with 10-nucleotide random UMIs. In each sequencing run, over 180 million TCR-beta sequences were generated from 15-18 subjects. TCRdb used MiXCR to reprocess the 5' RACE reads, holding one entry per CDR3 protein. The table records some 55,000 distinct CDR3 sequences, 7% to 9% of them present only once. General study findings and limits: Private repertoires in all groups were suggested by the absence of shared CDR3 amino acid sequences among expanded clones across subjects. HTLV-1-associated myelopathy led in TCR clonal expansion, while multiple sclerosis ranked lowest, below healthy controls.

The sequence derives from a woman aged 40-49 years in good health. What was sequenced was PBMCs. The chain links TRBV6-6 to TRBJ1-1; possibly TRBD1 for D (5 bases). CDR3 in amino acids: CASSYSGQFTEAFF. CDR3 DNA sequence: TGTGCCAGCAGTTACTCGGGGCAGTTCACTGAAGCTTTCTTT.